This record concerns one TCR beta chain sequence. The CDR3 is made up of 15 amino acids. V lost 0 bases, J lost 0 bases, and 10 bases lay in between. In germline, CDR1 is DFQATT, CDR2 SNEGSKA (reference sequence). These data come from a study of T-cell memory formation after mild COVID-19. TCRdb used MiXCR to reprocess the 5' RACE reads, holding one entry per CDR3 protein. This sample has about 470,000 distinct CDR3 sequences, with nearly 25% found just once. The chain joins TRBV20-1 to TRBJ2-3; D not certain. The sample consisted of PBMCs or a T cell subset sorted from them (not recorded which). The TCR comes from an adult woman who had mild COVID-19 (a few samples of this study predate the infection). Cell type and time point are not known. This CDR3 is CSARDLSSSTDTQYF. CDR3 bases: TGCAGTGCTAGAGATCTGTCTAGTAGCACAGATACGCAGTATTTT.